This TCR beta chain was sequenced for a study of cytomegalovirus exposure and HLA in healthy donors. A word on this clone: Its target is unknown.

Findings of the study overall: One cluster of highly shared sequence variants probably arose as a sequencing artifact.

It was with 60 Vbeta and 13 Jbeta primers that the PCR ran. The protocol was immunoSEQ multiplex PCR, while the TCRdb copy is restricted to in-frame clones and leaves out a portion. The sample includes 100,000 to 150,000 clones, roughly three quarters of them seen just once. CDR1 and CDR2 from the germline V gene are SGHNT and YENEEA. CDR3 length equals 17 residues. Trimming cost V 6 bases and J 5 bases; bases outside gene matches: 12. The specimen sequenced was PBMCs. This clonotype was obtained from a woman in her sixties or seventies in good health and CMV-seronegative. The chain carries TRBV11-3 and TRBJ2-1; the match to TRBD2 covers 11 bases. The CDR3 region has the DNA TGTGCCAGCAGTTTGACGGGGCTAGCGGGAGGTCACAATGAGCAGTTCTTC. It specifies CASSLTGLAGGHNEQFF.